The entry below gives a single T cell receptor beta chain sequence along with its context. Assay: immunoSEQ multiplex PCR; the TCRdb copy retains only in-frame clones and omits some. This sample has about 13,000 clones, with roughly 85% found just once. The sample comes from a study of technical replicates of blood from a few donors. This CDR3 is 16 amino acids long. From germline, CDR1 is SGHRS and CDR2 YFSETQ. The V gene lost 1 base and the J gene lost 0 bases, with 12 bases spanning the gap. The origin of this receptor is a human donor in good health. The sample consisted of PBMCs. The V and J genes are TRBV5-1 and TRBJ2-3; D is ambiguous. Here the CDR3 DNA reads TGCGCCAGCAGCTTGCGTGGGCACCCTAGCACAGATACGCAGTATTTT. This translates into CASSLRGHPSTDTQYF.